A selection of T cell receptor beta chains follows, all from one sample in a study of identical twins. TCRdb re-called the 5' RACE reads with MiXCR, one entry per CDR3 protein. The sample records some 330,000 distinct CDR3 sequences, 9% being singletons. The sample consisted of naive T cells sorted from blood. The receptors derive from a woman aged 45-65 years in good health. Each CDR3 is given with its conserved first and last residue. The D gene is left open where the match is weak. Some rows mark clone size as missing; the rest say once, few, many or name a class of expanded clone.

>-|TRBD2|TRBJ2-3|TRBV20-1
TGCAGTGCTAGGCCCGGGACTAGCCCAAGCACAGATACGCAGTATTTT
CSARPGTSPSTDTQYF
>few|-|TRBJ2-3|TRBV7-2
TGTGCCAGCAGCCTCGGGACTGTTGGTGGAGATACGCAGTATTTT
CASSLGTVGGDTQYF
>-|-|TRBJ2-7|TRBV18
TGTGCCAGCTCCTATAAGGGACTCACAAATAGTGAGCAGTACTTC
CASSYKGLTNSEQYF
>-|-|TRBJ2-2|TRBV18
TGTGCCAGCTCACCGGCTGAGAACACCGGGGAGCTGTTTTTT
CASSPAENTGELFF
>-|TRBD1|TRBJ2-1|TRBV6-5
TGTGCCAGCAGCAAAGGGACAGGGATTCGCAATGAGCAGTTCTTC
CASSKGTGIRNEQFF
>-|TRBD1|TRBJ2-5|TRBV27
TGTGCCAGCAGTCCAAGGACAGGGGGGGATGAGACCCAGTACTTC
CASSPRTGGDETQYF
>many|TRBD1|TRBJ1-3|TRBV12-3/TRBV12-4
TGTGCCAGCAGGGGGACAGGGGTTGGAAACACCATATATTTT
CASRGTGVGNTIYF
>few|TRBD2|TRBJ2-2|TRBV12-5
TGTGCTACGAGGAGACTAGCGGGACGACAGGAGCTGTTTTTT
CATRRLAGRQELFF
>many|-|TRBJ2-7|TRBV5-5
TGTGCCAGCAGCTTGGTCGGGCACTCGACTGGCTACGAGCAGTACTTC
CASSLVGHSTGYEQYF
>few|-|TRBJ2-1|TRBV3-1
TGTGCCAGCAGCCAAGGTGAGAGCGGCAATGAGCAGTTCTTC
CASSQGESGNEQFF
>few|TRBD2|TRBJ2-7|TRBV20-1
TGCAGTGCCCGCGAGGGAGGGTACGAGCAGTACTTC
CSAREGGYEQYF
>many|TRBD2|TRBJ2-3|TRBV7-9
TGTGCCAGCAGCTTTGGCCTAGCGGCAGATACGCAGTATTTT
CASSFGLAADTQYF
>-|TRBD1|TRBJ2-1|TRBV12-5
TGTGCTAGTGGTTCGAAAACCGGGACAGGGTTTGATGAGCAGTTCTTC
CASGSKTGTGFDEQFF
>-|-|TRBJ2-5|TRBV3-1
TGTGCCAGCAGCCAAGACCCCCTCTCTAGCGAGACCCAGTACTTC
CASSQDPLSSETQYF
>few|-|TRBJ2-2|TRBV5-1
TGCGCCAGCAGCTTGGAATGGAGGGCCGGGGAGCTGTTTTTT
CASSLEWRAGELFF
>few|TRBD1|TRBJ1-4|TRBV18
TGTGCCAGCTCACCCGGACAGGGGGGAAAACTGTTTTTT
CASSPGQGGKLFF
>-|-|TRBJ2-1|TRBV20-1
TGCAGTGCTCGACAGGGGGCGGGGGGGTGGAATGAGCAGTTCTTC
CSARQGAGGWNEQFF
>few|TRBD1|TRBJ1-1|TRBV28
TGTGCCAGCAGTTGGGCGAGTGACAGGGAGGATGCGAACACTGAAGCTTTCTTT
CASSWASDREDANTEAFF
>many|-|TRBJ2-2|TRBV5-1
TGCGCCAGCAGCTTTGGCAAATCGAACACCGGGGAGCTGTTTTTT
CASSFGKSNTGELFF
>many|-|TRBJ1-5|TRBV12-3/TRBV12-4
TGTGCCAGCAGTTTCTCCAGCATAGCGAATCAGCCCCAGCATTTT
CASSFSSIANQPQHF
>-|-|TRBJ2-7|TRBV29-1
TGCAGCGTTTACCTCCGAGGCGGCTCCTACGAGCAGTACTTC
CSVYLRGGSYEQYF
>-|-|TRBJ2-1|TRBV6-2/TRBV6-3
TGTGCCAGCAGTTATCCCAGTCGGGAAAGAGATGAGCAGTTCTTC
CASSYPSRERDEQFF
>many|-|TRBJ1-6|TRBV12-3/TRBV12-4
TGTGCCAGCAGTCTCCGGGACACAACACCCCTCCACTTT
CASSLRDTTPLHF
>many|-|TRBJ1-2|TRBV12-3/TRBV12-4
TGTGCCAGCAGTTTCGGGCAGATCACCACCTTC
CASSFGQITTF
>few|-|TRBJ2-1|TRBV2
TGTGCCAGCAGTGAATATTCGAAGGGTCGGATGTTCTTC
CASSEYSKGRMFF
>many|-|TRBJ2-1|TRBV6-9
TGTGCCAGCAGTTACCTAACCCGGGACTCACTATACAATGAGCAGTTCTTC
CASSYLTRDSLYNEQFF
>few|-|TRBJ1-2|TRBV25-1
TGTGCCAGCAGTGACAAACTGACGGGCGGTCGCTACACCTTC
CASSDKLTGGRYTF